The 26 T cell receptor beta chains in this list originate from one sample, sequenced in a study of T and B cells in COVID-19 patients. Each TRB amplification used about 250-550 ng of genomic DNA from blood. Multiplex PCR with BIOMED2 TRB-A/B primer pools amplified TRB rearrangements. MiXCR, applied by TCRdb to the multiplex PCR reads, yields one record per CDR3 protein. The sample records more than 11,000 distinct CDR3 sequences, 28% being singletons. The source material was blood. The receptor source for this set is a human donor who had recovered from COVID-19.

The chain links TRBV7-9 to TRBJ1-5, with 11 bases matching TRBD1. J lost 6 bases, V lost 3 bases, and 4 bases had no gene match. There are 15 residues in the CDR3. Looked up from germline, CDR1 is SEHNR and CDR2 is FQNEAQ (reference sequence). CDR3 sequence: CASSLDRGQVQPQHF. The CDR3 nucleotides read TGTGCCAGCAGCTTGGACAGGGGGCAGGTTCAGCCCCAGCATTTT.

This clonotype was seen at least ten times. This chain joins TRBV6-1 and TRBJ1-1, with 9 bases lining up with TRBD1. CDR3 length equals 14 residues. Germline loops: CDR1 MNHNS, CDR2 SASEGT. V lost 6 bases, J lost 5 bases, and 7 bases stayed unmatched. The CDR3 is CASRSGTGITEAFF. The CDR3 DNA follows: TGTGCCAGCAGGAGTGGGACAGGGATAACTGAAGCTTTCTTT.

The chain uses TRBV7-9 and TRBJ1-4; D unresolved. Germline V gene data show CDR1 as SEHNR and CDR2 as FQNEAQ (reference sequence). V was pared by 5 bases and J by 2 bases, with 12 bases between. This CDR3 spans 15 amino acids. The CDR3 bases are TGTGCCAGCAGCCCCGCAACCCCCACTAATGAAAAACTGTTTTTT. This codes for CASSPATPTNEKLFF.

The rearrangement links TRBV19 to TRBJ2-5; 11 nucleotides match TRBD2. Germline loops: CDR1 LNHDA, CDR2 SQIVND (reference sequence). V was clipped by 5 bases and J by 7 bases; unmatched bases: 6. The CDR3 has 14 residues. The CDR3 protein is CASSPALAGGTQYF. CDR3 nucleotide sequence: TGTGCCAGTAGTCCGGCCCTAGCGGGGGGGACCCAGTACTTC.

V is TRBV30 and J is TRBJ1-5; a weak D match, TRBD1 (6 bases). CDR3 length: 14 amino acids. The V and J ends lost 5 bases and 9 bases respectively, with 20 bases between them. CDR1 and CDR2 from the germline V gene are GTSNPN and SVGIG (reference sequence). DNA for the CDR3: TGTGCCTGGGCGGGGGGGGCTCCGCCGGCGCCCCAGCATTTT. It specifies CAWAGGAPPAPQHF.

This clonotype is categorized as medium-sized. This chain connects TRBV5-6 to TRBJ2-1; D is ambiguous. Trimming took off 4 bases at V and 0 bases at J, with 17 bases between the two ends. Germline V gene lookup returns CDR1 SGHDT and CDR2 YYEEEE. The CDR3 spans 17 residues. The CDR3 loop is CASSQLSAVSSYNEQFF. The CDR3 coding sequence is TGTGCCAGCAGCCAACTTTCGGCGGTGAGCTCCTACAATGAGCAGTTCTTC.

This clonotype is termed medium-sized. The V and J genes are TRBV27 and TRBJ2-1, with TRBD2 matching over 11 bases. This CDR3 region has 14 residues. The V segment lost 3 bases and the J segment 8 bases; nucleotides outside the gene matches: 3. Germline CDR1 and CDR2: MNHEY and SMNVEV (reference sequence). The CDR3 loop reads CASSFTSGSYEQFF. The CDR3, as DNA: TGTGCCAGCAGTTTTACTAGCGGGAGTTATGAGCAGTTCTTC.

This clonotype was picked up a small number of times. The chain combines TRBV12-3 or TRBV12-4 with TRBJ1-4; D gene uncertain. V lost 3 bases and J 3 bases, leaving 8 bases between the germline ends. This CDR3 has 14 residues. CDR3 amino acids: CASSFSWANEKLFF. The CDR3 nucleotides are TGTGCCAGCAGTTTTTCCTGGGCTAATGAAAAACTGTTTTTT.

The V gene is TRBV12-3 or TRBV12-4, the J gene TRBJ1-2, with 7 bases that match TRBD1. The CDR3 has 12 residues. The V segment lost 5 bases and the J segment 8 bases; nucleotides outside the gene matches: 5. The CDR3 DNA follows: TGTGCCAGCAGTGGAACAGGGGAGGGCTACACCTTC. Protein sequence: CASSGTGEGYTF.

This clonotype counts as medium-sized. CDR3 sequence: CASSLSPIGAYEQYF. The CDR3, as DNA: TGTGCCAGTAGTCTCAGTCCCATAGGGGCCTACGAGCAGTACTTC. This chain joins TRBV19 and TRBJ2-7; D is possibly TRBD1 (5 bases). Germline V lookup: CDR1 LNHDA, CDR2 SQIVND (reference sequence). The V and J ends lost 5 bases and 2 bases respectively, with 16 bases between them. The CDR3 length is 15 residues.

The V gene is TRBV20-1, the J gene TRBJ2-2; D is unresolved. The CDR3 is 13 amino acids. Trimming took off 7 bases at V and 0 bases at J, with 9 bases between the two ends. CDR1 is DFQATT, CDR2 SNEGSKA, per germline (reference sequence). The CDR3 spells CSGRTTNTGELFF. CDR3 in DNA: TGCAGTGGTAGGACCACGAACACCGGGGAGCTGTTTTTT.

This clonotype was counted at least ten times. The CDR3 here is CASSDGISGSNEQFF. CDR3 sequence (DNA): TGTGCCAGCAGTGACGGGATTAGCGGTTCTAATGAGCAGTTCTTC. The chain is built from TRBV6-4 and TRBJ2-1; the D gene is possibly TRBD2 (6 bases). The CDR3 extends over 15 amino acids. The germline V gene encodes CDR1 MRHNA and CDR2 SNTAGT. V was trimmed by 2 bases and J by 7 bases, leaving 15 bases between them.

This clonotype was seen only a few times. This chain links TRBV14 with TRBJ1-1, with a tentative D call TRBD1 (5 bases). The CDR3 loop spans 15 amino acids. Trimming removed 1 base at V and 3 bases at J, with 12 bases between. Germline V gene data show CDR1 as SGHDN and CDR2 as FVKESK. CDR3 protein: CASSQVPGQDTEAFF. The CDR3 bases are TGTGCCAGCAGCCAAGTTCCGGGGCAGGACACTGAAGCTTTCTTT.

This clonotype was seen only a few times. This chain joins TRBV6-2 or TRBV6-3 and TRBJ1-1, with D uncertain. The V gene lost 0 bases and the J gene lost 11 bases, with 13 bases spanning the gap. Germline CDR1 is MNHEY and CDR2 is SVGEGT. The CDR3 runs to 13 residues. The CDR3 bases are TGTGCCAGCAGTTACTCGACGCCTCGCTGGGCTTTCTTT. It encodes CASSYSTPRWAFF.

This clonotype is labeled as medium-sized. J is TRBJ2-7 and V is TRBV6-1, with D perhaps matching TRBD1 (6 bases). This CDR3 has 13 residues. V was pared by 3 bases and J by 11 bases, with 17 bases between. The V gene's germline CDR1 is MNHNS and CDR2 SASEGT. The CDR3 reads CASSDRDDRSKYF. The CDR3 DNA reads as TGTGCCAGCAGTGACCGCGATGACAGGTCGAAGTACTTC.

This chain links TRBV6-4 with TRBJ2-3; D gene uncertain. From germline, CDR1 is MRHNA and CDR2 SNTAGT. The germline V and J ends were trimmed by 8 bases and 2 bases, with 14 bases remaining between them. The CDR3 is 14 amino acids. CDR3 loop: CASSMKCITDTQYF. DNA for the CDR3: TGTGCCAGCTCCATGAAATGCATCACAGATACGCAGTATTTT.

V and J are TRBV5-1 and TRBJ1-4, with D possibly TRBD1 on 6 matching bases. V shed 0 bases and J shed 10 bases, with 16 bases lying between them. Germline lookup yields CDR1 SGHRS and CDR2 YFSETQ. The CDR3 is 15 residues long. The CDR3 DNA reads TGCGCCAGCAGCTTGGAGGGGGTTTTTAGGGGAAAACTGTTTTTT. Amino acids: CASSLEGVFRGKLFF.

This clonotype was recorded many times. V usage is TRBV19 and J usage is TRBJ1-5, with D possibly matching TRBD1 (5 bases). Germline CDR1 is LNHDA and CDR2 is SQIVND (reference sequence). The length of the CDR3 is 17 residues. V lost 0 bases, J lost 0 bases, and 12 bases lay in between. CDR3 amino acids: CASSIDQGGNSNQPQHF. For the CDR3, the DNA is TGTGCCAGTAGTATAGACCAGGGAGGGAATAGCAATCAGCCCCAGCATTTT. Combining the CDR3 with reference TRBV19 and TRBJ1-5 gives the whole variable domain DGGITQSPKYLFRKEGQNVTLSCEQNLNHDAMYWYRQDPGQGLRLIYYSQIVNDFQKGDIAEGYSVSREKKESFPLTVTSAQKNPTAFYLCASSIDQGGNSNQPQHFGDGTRLSIL.

Sample share makes this clonotype medium-sized. The chain recombines TRBV6-1 with TRBJ2-7; maybe TRBD1 (6 bases). There are 14 residues in the CDR3. V lost 4 bases and J lost 0, with 10 bases in between. From germline, CDR1 is MNHNS and CDR2 SASEGT. The CDR3 bases are TGTGCCAGCAGTGGCAGGGGATCCTCCTACGAGCAGTACTTC. Amino acids: CASSGRGSSYEQYF.

There are a few counts of this clonotype. The chain joins TRBV7-2 to TRBJ2-1; 8 bases are a match to TRBD2. CDR1 SGHTA and CDR2 FQGNSA come from the germline V gene. This CDR3 region has 16 residues. J was trimmed by 8 bases and V by 4 bases; bases with no gene match: 13. The CDR3 DNA reads as TGTGCCAGCAGCTACCCCGCCGGGACTAGGAGAGATGAGCAGTTCTTC. Translated, it gives CASSYPAGTRRDEQFF.

In its sample, this clonotype was seen a few times. This rearrangement joins TRBV5-1 to TRBJ2-5, with 7 nucleotides matching TRBD2. The J segment lost 1 base and the V segment lost 7 bases, leaving 10 bases of the junction unmatched. The CDR3 length is 15 residues. Germline V lookup: CDR1 SGHRS, CDR2 YFSETQ. CDR3: CASGREGSRQETQYF. For the CDR3, the DNA is TGCGCCAGCGGGAGGGAGGGATCGCGCCAAGAGACCCAGTACTTC.

This sequence joins TRBV7-9 and TRBJ2-3; 14 bases are shared with TRBD2. The junction had 2 bases not matched to a gene; V was cut back by 3 bases and J by 6 bases. Per germline, CDR1 SEHNR and CDR2 FQNEAQ (reference sequence). This CDR3 comprises 15 residues. The CDR3 DNA reads as TGTGCCAGCAGCTTCCGGACTAGCGGGAGGGATACGCAGTATTTT. Amino acids: CASSFRTSGRDTQYF.

By share, this clonotype ranks as medium-sized. The chain recombines TRBV19 with TRBJ2-1, with D tentatively TRBD2 (6 bases). With 3 bases removed from V and 6 bases from J, the gap between germline ends came to 15 bases. CDR1 and CDR2 (germline): LNHDA, SQIVND (reference sequence). This CDR3 has 15 residues. The DNA of the CDR3 is TGTGCCAGTAGTATGGGGGGATCGGGAGTCAATGAGCAGTTCTTC. This sequence encodes CASSMGGSGVNEQFF.

This clonotype is termed medium-sized. This rearrangement joins TRBV30 to TRBJ1-5; TRBD1 matches 7 bases. Germline V gene lookup returns CDR1 GTSNPN and CDR2 SVGIG (reference sequence). J was trimmed by 4 bases and V by 1 base; bases with no gene match: 1. The length of the CDR3 is 13 residues. This CDR3 is CAWSAGGNQPQHF. The CDR3, as DNA: TGTGCCTGGAGTGCAGGGGGTAATCAGCCCCAGCATTTT.

This clonotype appeared a few times. V and J are TRBV27 and TRBJ1-1, with no clear D. The CDR3 has 12 amino acids. Germline V gene sequence: CDR1 MNHEY, CDR2 SMNVEV (reference sequence). Trimming took off 8 bases at V and 2 bases at J, with 9 bases between the two ends. CDR3 residues: CASHNSNTEAFF. The CDR3 DNA follows: TGTGCCAGCCACAACAGTAACACTGAAGCTTTCTTT.

The genes are TRBV5-6 and TRBJ2-1; D may correspond to TRBD1 or TRBD2 (6 bases each). The V and J ends lost 4 bases and 2 bases respectively, with 16 bases between them. The CDR3 covers 16 residues. The V gene's germline CDR1 is SGHDT and CDR2 YYEEEE. CDR3 loop: CASSPGDFKPYNEQFF. Here the CDR3 DNA reads TGTGCCAGCAGCCCAGGGGACTTTAAGCCCTACAATGAGCAGTTCTTC.